Given below is one TCR beta chain in context. Its antigen is not known. The sample originates from a study of T cells in Graves' hyperthyroidism and ophthalmopathy. Findings and caveats of the study: Model predictions of ophthalmopathy came a median approximately 6 months before onset.

The junction had 13 bases not matched to a gene; V was cut back by 4 bases and J by 5 bases. CDR3 size: 16 residues. Germline-derived CDR1 and CDR2 are MNHEY and SVGEGT. Participants, patients aged 18 to 65, had newly diagnosed hyperthyroidism with a duration under 2 months. Uncontrolled infections, other autoimmune diseases, pregnancy or lactation led to exclusion of patients. The source of the PBMCs was more than 9.5 ml of fresh peripheral blood. Regions amplified from RNA transcripts were the TCR beta CDR3 regions. First-round RT-PCR of the TCR CDR3 relied on the HTBI primer set. Each CDR3 protein gets one entry after TCRdb re-called the multiplex PCR reads with MiXCR. Altogether under 400,000 distinct CDR3 sequences are present, about 12% being singletons, with the ten largest covering around 9.2%.

The sequence came from a woman aged 18-35 years with Graves' hyperthyroidism. Sequencing was done on a sample of blood. The genes are TRBV6-2 or TRBV6-3 and TRBJ1-1; 7 bases align to TRBD1. The CDR3 region has the DNA TGTGCCAGCAGTTCCCAAATGCAGGGGGTGGGGACTGAAGCTTTCTTT. Amino acid sequence: CASSSQMQGVGTEAFF.